In its sample, the clone carrying this T cell receptor (beta chain) was seen many times. CDR1 is PRHDT and CDR2 is FYEKMQ in the germline V gene (reference sequence). Trimming removed 6 bases from V and 0 bases from J, with 14 bases in between. The CDR3 contains 15 residues. This entry is derived from a study of CD8+CD57+ T cells in acquired aplastic anemia. The template used for profiling TCR beta VDJ and CDR3 was genomic DNA. In TCRdb, the reads were re-called with MiXCR into one record per CDR3 protein. This repertoire shows about 190,000 distinct CDR3 sequences, less than 70% found once; its top ten account for around a sixth.

This chain uses TRBV13 with TRBJ1-1; a possible D gene is TRBD1 (6 bases). Sequencing was carried out using sorted CD4+, CD8+, or CD8+CD57+ T cells (not recorded which) from PBMCs. This TCR came from a human donor in good health, serving as a control. CDR3 sequence reads: CASRPDSRMNTEAFF. CDR3 sequence (DNA): TGTGCCAGCAGGCCGGACAGCCGCATGAACACTGAAGCTTTCTTT.